The T cell receptor beta chain under discussion was sequenced for a study of T-cell reconstitution after alpha-beta-depleted transplantation in children. Study observations and caveats: At the one-year point after transplant, T-cell counts and TCRbeta diversity were found to come mostly from T cells that had been newly produced.

Notes on this clonotype: What it binds is not known.

The germline gives CDR1 MNHEY, CDR2 SVGEGT. Trimming left V 2 bases short and J 5 bases short, with 10 bases between. The CDR3 runs to 13 residues. A TCRbeta library incorporating unique molecular identifiers was prepared. TCRdb re-called the PCR reads with MiXCR, one entry per CDR3 protein. The data hold approximately 250,000 distinct CDR3 sequences, with under 30% observed a single time. This specimen was PBMCs, taken before TCRalphabeta/CD19-depleted stem cell transplant. This clonotype originated in a girl aged 2 to 9 with Fanconi anemia, due to receive a stem cell transplant. V usage is TRBV6-2 or TRBV6-3 and J usage is TRBJ2-7; TRBD2 is a possible D gene (6 bases). CDR3 nucleotides: TGTGCCAGCAGTTACCCGAGGGAGGACGAGCAGTACTTC. Protein: CASSYPREDEQYF.